The 31 T cell receptor beta chains reported below all come from one sample, sequenced in a study of blood T cell repertoires in COVID-19. TCRdb's copy holds only in-frame clones and misses some; the assay was immunoSEQ multiplex PCR. The repertoire consists of about 300,000 clones, with 85% to 90% occurring once and the leading ten covering approximately 2%. The source material was peripheral blood. These receptors were obtained from a woman aged 30 to 39 with COVID-19, enrolled during active disease.

The chain recombines TRBV4-2 with TRBJ2-5, with 15 bases lining up with TRBD2. Germline V lookup: CDR1 LGHNA, CDR2 YNFKEQ. Trimming removed 3 bases from V and 4 bases from J; junction bases left unmatched: 6. This CDR3 region has 17 residues. In DNA form, the CDR3 reads TGTGCCAGCAGCCATGGCGGGACTAGCGGGGGGAGAGAGACCCAGTACTTC. This translates into CASSHGGTSGGRETQYF.

This chain joins TRBV20-1 and TRBJ2-3; 8 nucleotides match TRBD2. CDR1 DFQATT and CDR2 SNEGSKA come from the germline V gene (reference sequence). This CDR3 contains 17 residues. J was trimmed by 2 bases and V by 3 bases; bases with no gene match: 13. The CDR3 region has the DNA TGCAGTGCTAGTGCGGCGGGGGGTGGAATTGTCACAGATACGCAGTATTTT. Its protein product is CSASAAGGGIVTDTQYF.

The rearrangement joins TRBV5-6 to TRBJ1-5; 7 nucleotides align to TRBD1. Trimming removed 4 bases from V and 3 bases from J; junction bases left unmatched: 4. The length of the CDR3 is 14 residues. Germline assignment: CDR1 SGHDT and CDR2 YYEEEE. DNA of the CDR3: TGTGCCAGCAGCCTGGGACAGATCAATCAGCCCCAGCATTTT. Protein product: CASSLGQINQPQHF.

The chain recombines TRBV19 with TRBJ1-4, with TRBD1 identical over 8 bases. CDR1 and CDR2 (germline): LNHDA, SQIVND (reference sequence). The CDR3 is made up of 15 amino acids. V shed 7 bases and J 3 bases; nucleotides not matched to a gene: 7. The CDR3 sequence is CASTYRTGSNEKLFF. CDR3 DNA: TGTGCCAGTACCTATCGGACAGGGTCTAATGAAAAACTGTTTTTT.

V and J are TRBV11-2 and TRBJ2-7, with no clear D. This CDR3 is built from 12 residues. Looked up from germline, CDR1 is SGHAT and CDR2 is FQNNGV. V was cut by 6 bases and J by 7 bases, with 13 bases left in between. This CDR3 reads CASRRLFGEQYF. CDR3 nucleotides: TGTGCCAGCAGACGACTCTTCGGGGAGCAGTACTTC. Drawing the rest from reference TRBV11-2 and TRBJ2-7, the complete variable domain is EAGVAQSPRYKIIEKRQSVAFWCNPISGHATLYWYQQILGQGPKLLIQFQNNGVVDDSQLPKDRFSAERLKGVDSTLKIQPAKLEDSAVYLCASRRLFGEQYFGPGTRLTVT.

This chain connects TRBV6-6 to TRBJ1-1; D is possibly TRBD1 (5 bases). V was pared by 7 bases and J by 7 bases, with 10 bases between. CDR1 MNHNY and CDR2 SVGAGI come from the germline V gene (reference sequence). The CDR3 runs 11 residues. CDR3 residues: CASTWGDEAFF. The DNA for the CDR3 is TGTGCCAGCACCTGGGGGGATGAAGCTTTCTTT.

The CDR3 sequence is CATSLVRGVNTGELFF. In DNA, the CDR3 is TGTGCCACCAGCCTGGTTCGCGGGGTGAACACCGGGGAGCTGTTTTTT. This chain joins TRBV15 and TRBJ2-2; a possible D gene is TRBD2 (6 bases). The CDR3 contains 16 residues. Germline values: CDR1 LNHNV, CDR2 YYDKDF (reference sequence). Trimming stripped 5 bases from V and 1 base from J, with 14 bases between.

This sequence joins TRBV7-9 and TRBJ2-3; 11 nucleotides align to TRBD2. CDR3 length equals 16 residues. The germline V gene has CDR1 SEHNR and CDR2 FQNEAQ (reference sequence). The V segment lost 5 bases and the J segment 6 bases; nucleotides outside the gene matches: 10. The CDR3 here is CASSDPSGGREDTQYF. CDR3 DNA: TGTGCCAGCAGCGATCCTAGCGGGGGGAGGGAGGATACGCAGTATTTT.

Details on this clone: The junction differs from germline at one of its ends, possibly a read error. The chain uses TRBV29-1 and TRBJ1-2; the D is unclear. Germline CDR1 SQVTM, CDR2 ANQGSEA. The CDR3 runs to 10 residues. The CDR3 coding sequence is TGCAGCGTTGAAGAGGGCTCACTTAACTTC. Protein: CSVEEGSLNF.

This clone was picked up one time. The rearrangement joins TRBV7-9 to TRBJ2-3; tentative D call: TRBD2 (6 bases). CDR3 length: 15 amino acids. Between the trimmed V and J ends, which lost 6 bases and 5 bases, there was a span of 18 bases. Germline lookup yields CDR1 SEHNR and CDR2 FQNEAQ (reference sequence). CDR3 sequence (DNA): TGTGCCAGCAGACGCCGGGACTGGGGGATAGATACGCAGTATTTT. Protein sequence: CASRRRDWGIDTQYF.

The J gene is TRBJ2-5, the V gene TRBV7-9; 13 nucleotides line up with TRBD2. V lost 5 bases and J lost 1; bases outside the gene matches: 4. CDR3 size: 16 residues. CDR1 and CDR2 from the germline V gene are SEHNR and FQNEAQ (reference sequence). The DNA for the CDR3 is TGTGCCAGCAGCACGGGGACTAGCGGGGCCCAAGAGACCCAGTACTTC. Translated: CASSTGTSGAQETQYF.

This clone was observed once. V gene TRBV7-3 combines with J gene TRBJ2-2, with TRBD1 matching 7 bases. This CDR3 comprises 15 residues. J lost 7 bases, V lost 4 bases, and 9 bases had no gene match. From germline, CDR1 is SGHTA and CDR2 FQGTGA. The CDR3 DNA reads TGTGCCAGCAGCTCCGCAGGGGGTGAGGGCGGGGAGCTGTTTTTT. Amino acid sequence: CASSSAGGEGGELFF.

In this sample, this clone turned up once. V is TRBV6-5 and J is TRBJ2-2, with 7 bases fitting TRBD1. Germline V gene sequence: CDR1 MNHEY, CDR2 SVGAGI. This CDR3 spans 14 amino acids. Trimming removed 6 bases from V and 2 bases from J; junction bases left unmatched: 3. CDR3 DNA sequence: TGTGCCAGCAGAGGGACAGCCAACACCGGGGAGCTGTTTTTT. Translated, it gives CASRGTANTGELFF.

On this clone itself: An end of the junction differs from the germline gene, which may be a read error. The chain combines TRBV2 with TRBJ1-4; a weak D match, TRBD1 (5 bases). CDR1 is SNHLY, CDR2 FYNNEI, per germline. CDR3 length equals 12 residues. CDR3 sequence reads: CACRVGNEKLFF. The CDR3 DNA reads as TGTGCCTGCAGGGTCGGTAATGAAAAACTGTTTTTT.

The genes are TRBV18 and TRBJ1-1, with 7 bases fitting TRBD1. This CDR3 is built from 15 residues. Germline V lookup: CDR1 KGHSH, CDR2 LQKENI. The V gene end was trimmed by 6 bases and the J gene end by 0 bases; junction bases not matched to a gene: 7. The CDR3 nucleotides are TGTGCCAGCTCCCCGACAGGGACCATGAACACTGAAGCTTTCTTT. It yields the protein CASSPTGTMNTEAFF.

The V call is TRBV28, the J call TRBJ1-6; D not resolved. CDR3 size: 14 residues. V lost 11 bases and J 10 bases, leaving 21 bases between the germline ends. Germline CDR1 and CDR2: MDHEN and SYDVKM. CDR3 region: CAGRGNGSPSPLHF. The CDR3 DNA reads TGTGCCGGGCGGGGAAACGGTTCGCCCTCACCCCTCCACTTT.

The sample holds one count of this clone. The V gene is TRBV4-3, the J gene TRBJ1-5; D gene ambiguous. V was clipped by 2 bases and J by 7 bases, with 9 bases between them. The V gene's germline CDR1 is LGHNA and CDR2 YSLEER. This CDR3 has 13 residues. DNA for the CDR3: TGCGCCAGCAGCCAATGGGCTGGACAGCCCCAGCATTTT. Its protein is CASSQWAGQPQHF.

This clone occurred a few times. This rearrangement joins TRBV11-2 to TRBJ2-2; 7 nucleotides agree with TRBD2. Trimming at V came to 0 bases and at J to 1 base, leaving 8 bases not matched to a gene. CDR3 length: 18 residues. Germline values: CDR1 SGHAT, CDR2 FQNNGV. In DNA, the CDR3 is TGTGCCAGCAGCTTAGACCCCTGGGAGCGGGGGAACACCGGGGAGCTGTTTTTT. Its protein is CASSLDPWERGNTGELFF.

About this clone itself: One junction end disagrees with the germline gene, perhaps due to a read error. The CDR3 DNA is TGTGCCAGCAGCACCACAGGGGGCGCGAATACCGGGGAGCTGTTTTTT. This codes for CASSTTGGANTGELFF. The chain combines TRBV11-2 with TRBJ2-2; 9 bases agree with TRBD1. Per germline, CDR1 SGHAT and CDR2 FQNNGV. The CDR3 covers 16 residues.

The chain links TRBV19 to TRBJ2-3; the D gene is possibly TRBD2 (6 bases). The V and J ends lost 4 bases and 1 base respectively, with 12 bases between them. Germline CDR1 and CDR2: LNHDA and SQIVND (reference sequence). The CDR3 totals 15 residues. The CDR3 region is CASSTPGGGTDTQYF. As DNA, the CDR3 is TGTGCCAGTAGTACTCCCGGCGGGGGCACAGATACGCAGTATTTT.

The chain combines TRBV10-3 with TRBJ1-1, with 8 bases aligning to TRBD1. CDR1 is ENHRY and CDR2 is SYGVKD in the germline V gene. V shed 6 bases, J shed 4 bases, and the junction held 4 bases outside the gene matches. The CDR3 spans 13 residues. CDR3 residues: CAIRQGGGTEAFF. The CDR3 DNA is TGTGCCATCAGACAGGGGGGCGGCACTGAAGCTTTCTTT.

The V and J genes are TRBV5-4 and TRBJ1-4; 8 nucleotides agree with TRBD1. The V gene end was trimmed by 4 bases and the J gene end by 4 bases; junction bases not matched to a gene: 3. The CDR3 is 14 residues long. Germline values: CDR1 SGHNT, CDR2 YYREEE (reference sequence). The CDR3 here is CASSTGGINEKLFF. The DNA of the CDR3 is TGTGCCAGCAGCACAGGGGGGATTAATGAAAAACTGTTTTTT.

This chain uses TRBV2 with TRBJ2-3, with TRBD2 identical over 11 bases. The length of the CDR3 is 15 residues. Looked up from germline, CDR1 is SNHLY and CDR2 is FYNNEI. V dropped 5 bases and J dropped 2; count of bases not matched to a gene: 3. In nucleotides, the CDR3 is TGTGCCAGCAGTTTTAGCGGGGGGGACACAGATACGCAGTATTTT. Protein sequence: CASSFSGGDTDTQYF.

V usage is TRBV30 and J usage is TRBJ2-1; the match to TRBD1 covers 8 bases. CDR1 and CDR2 (germline): GTSNPN, SVGIG (reference sequence). The V gene end was trimmed by 4 bases and the J gene end by 4 bases; junction bases not matched to a gene: 3. The CDR3 covers 13 residues. The chain's CDR3 is CAWIGQGYNEQFF. CDR3 nucleotide sequence: TGTGCCTGGATCGGACAGGGTTACAATGAGCAGTTCTTC.

This chain uses TRBV5-4 with TRBJ1-2; 7 bases match TRBD1. Looked up from germline, CDR1 is SGHNT and CDR2 is YYREEE (reference sequence). This CDR3 has 13 residues. With V trimmed by 4 bases and J by 3 bases, 3 bases remained unmatched. The CDR3, as DNA: TGTGCCAGCAGCCCTGACAGGGACTATGGCTACACCTTC. Translated: CASSPDRDYGYTF.

The genes are TRBV12-1 and TRBJ2-7; the D segment call TRBD2 is taken from the table without a DNA check. TRBV12-1 is a recognized pseudogene. The CDR3 consists of 15 residues. For the CDR3, the DNA is TGTGCCAGCAGCTTTGTACTAGCGGGGACCTACGAGCAGTACGTC. Its translation: CASSFVLAGTYEQYV.

V is TRBV5-4 and J is TRBJ2-5; 8 bases are a match to TRBD2. Per germline, CDR1 SGHNT and CDR2 YYREEE (reference sequence). J was trimmed by 5 bases and V by 4 bases; bases with no gene match: 4. The CDR3 loop spans 13 amino acids. The CDR3 reads CASSREGWETQYF. The CDR3 nucleotides are TGTGCCAGCAGCCGGGAGGGATGGGAGACCCAGTACTTC.

The J gene is TRBJ1-4, the V gene TRBV28; a possible D gene is TRBD1 (5 bases). Germline V lookup: CDR1 MDHEN, CDR2 SYDVKM. The V and J ends lost 3 bases and 8 bases respectively, with 13 bases between them. CDR3 length: 14 amino acids. In DNA, the CDR3 is TGTGCCAGCAGTTTTGGGGGGGACGGAGAAAAACTGTTTTTT. Translated: CASSFGGDGEKLFF. Supplemented by reference TRBV28 and TRBJ1-4, the full variable domain reads DVKVTQSSRYLVKRTGEKVFLECVQDMDHENMFWYRQDPGLGLRLIYFSYDVKMKEKGDIPEGYSVSREKKERFSLILESASTNQTSMYLCASSFGGDGEKLFFGSGTQLSVL.

V usage is TRBV29-1 and J usage is TRBJ2-1, with D perhaps TRBD1 or TRBD2 (6 bases each). V gave up 7 bases and J gave up 7 bases, with 20 bases separating them. The CDR3 has 14 amino acids. CDR1 and CDR2 (germline): SQVTM, ANQGSEA. CDR3 DNA sequence: TGCAGCGGGGGGGAAACAGGGATTTGGAATGAGCAGTTCTTC. Its translation is CSGGETGIWNEQFF.

The rearrangement uses TRBV6-4 and TRBJ2-1; 9 nucleotides match TRBD2. The CDR3 extends over 14 amino acids. Per germline, CDR1 MRHNA and CDR2 SNTAGT. After removal of 10 bases from V and 8 bases from J, the junction contained 12 bases not matched to a gene. The CDR3 region is CATRQTSGGYEQFF. In nucleotides, the CDR3 is TGTGCCACCCGACAGACTAGCGGAGGCTATGAGCAGTTCTTC.

The chain recombines TRBV6-2 or TRBV6-3 with TRBJ2-2; D is ambiguous. Germline CDR1 reads MNHEY; CDR2 reads SVGEGT. This CDR3 is 14 amino acids long. The V end was cut by 2 bases, the J end by 5 bases, with 9 bases between. The CDR3 here is CASSYGVATGELFF. DNA of the CDR3: TGTGCCAGCAGTTACGGAGTGGCTACCGGGGAGCTGTTTTTT.